Sequencing of this T cell receptor (beta chain) was carried out in a study of T cell repertoires in cytomegalovirus infection. About the research overall: Well-studied HLA-B-restricted CMV epitopes were used in the study alongside recently identified HLA-C-restricted ones. CMV infection together with matching HLA type was indicated by public TCR beta signatures.

This clonotype has ten or more counts. Its matching antigen is unknown. Trimming removed 4 bases from V and 4 bases from J, with 17 bases in between. Germline V CDR1 and CDR2: SGHTA, FQGNSA. This CDR3 region has 15 residues. One entry per CDR3 protein results from TCRdb running MiXCR on the reads. The table records under 300,000 distinct CDR3 sequences, 20% to 25% of them present only once. The receptor was isolated from a human donor in good health (CMV status not recorded). Some clones in this sample may be carry-over from other donors' samples. The chain has TRBV7-2 and TRBJ2-7, with D possibly called TRBD1 or TRBD2 (5 bases each). Source: cultured PBMCs, taken from culture after CMV antigen stimulation. CDR3 sequence (DNA): TGTGCCAGCAGCTCTTCCGGGACGGATTGGTACGAGCAGTACTTC. Protein: CASSSSGTDWYEQYF.